This entry lists 23 T cell receptor beta chains sequenced from one sample in a study of blood T cell repertoires in COVID-19. The method was immunoSEQ multiplex PCR; TCRdb's version includes in-frame clones alone and lacks a portion of them. The sample carries 250,000 to 350,000 clones, 80% to 90% recorded once. Material for sequencing was peripheral blood. The origin of the receptors is a woman in her fifties or sixties with COVID-19, enrolled during active disease.

V gene TRBV7-3 combines with J gene TRBJ2-1; 10 bases match TRBD2. CDR1 and CDR2 from the germline V gene are SGHTA and FQGTGA. The CDR3 has 15 amino acids. After removal of 5 bases from V and 8 bases from J, the junction contained 9 bases not matched to a gene. The CDR3 coding sequence is TGTGCCAGCAGCCTTCTCCGGACTAGCGGCCATGAGCAGTTCTTC. Amino acid sequence: CASSLLRTSGHEQFF.

The V and J genes are TRBV24-1 and TRBJ2-7, with no clear D. The CDR3 is 14 residues long. V lost 3 bases and J 1 base, leaving 9 bases between the germline ends. The V gene's germline CDR1 is KGHDR and CDR2 SFDVKD. CDR3 coding DNA: TGTGCCACCAGTGATCCCGCCAGTTCCTACGAGCAGTACTTC. It yields the protein CATSDPASSYEQYF.

The V gene is TRBV19, the J gene TRBJ1-2; D may be TRBD1 (6 bases). Between the trimmed V and J ends, which lost 1 base and 0 bases, there was a span of 12 bases. This CDR3 contains 16 residues. Germline-derived CDR1 and CDR2 are LNHDA and SQIVND (reference sequence). DNA for the CDR3: TGTGCCAGTAGTATAGTTAGGGACACGTCTAACTATGGCTACACCTTC. Residues: CASSIVRDTSNYGYTF.

The CDR3 DNA follows: TGTGCCAGCAGCTTAATAGTCAGGCCTTACGAGCAGTACTTC. It is translated as CASSLIVRPYEQYF. This rearrangement joins TRBV7-9 to TRBJ2-7; D is uncertain. The germline V and J ends were trimmed by 2 bases and 4 bases, with 12 bases remaining between them. Germline CDR1 and CDR2: SEHNR and FQNEAQ (reference sequence). The CDR3 runs to 14 residues.

The chain couples TRBV27 to TRBJ1-4, with D possibly matching TRBD1 (6 bases). Per germline, CDR1 MNHEY and CDR2 SMNVEV (reference sequence). This CDR3 spans 15 amino acids. V lost 6 bases and J lost 0, with 11 bases in between. CDR3 in DNA: TGTGCCAGCAGCGACAGGCCCACAACTAATGAAAAACTGTTTTTT. It yields the protein CASSDRPTTNEKLFF.

This chain connects TRBV7-9 to TRBJ1-5; TRBD1 is a possible D gene (6 bases). The V end was cut by 5 bases, the J end by 6 bases, with 17 bases between. CDR3 length equals 15 residues. Germline CDR1 reads SEHNR; CDR2 reads FQNEAQ (reference sequence). The CDR3 DNA reads as TGTGCCAGCAGCCCGAGCTCAGGGGCGCTTCAGCCCCAGCATTTT. Its protein is CASSPSSGALQPQHF.

The chain employs TRBV5-1 and TRBJ2-7; a weak D match, TRBD2 (6 bases). Germline V gene sequence: CDR1 SGHRS, CDR2 YFSETQ. CDR3 length: 16 residues. The V end lost 0 bases, the J end lost 3 bases, and 16 bases lay between the germline ends. The CDR3 here is CASSLGDSSPLYEQYF. CDR3 nucleotide sequence: TGCGCCAGCAGCTTGGGGGACTCATCACCCCTCTACGAGCAGTACTTC. The complete variable domain, with remaining parts taken from reference TRBV5-1 and TRBJ2-7, reads KAGVTQTPRYLIKTRGQQVTLSCSPISGHRSVSWYQQTPGQGLQFLFEYFSETQRNKGNFPGRFSGRQFSNSRSEMNVSTLELGDSALYLCASSLGDSSPLYEQYFGPGTRLTVT.

V and J are TRBV5-1 and TRBJ2-5; D might be TRBD2 (6 bases). V shed 4 bases and J shed 0 bases, with 10 bases lying between them. This CDR3 region has 14 residues. Germline loops: CDR1 SGHRS, CDR2 YFSETQ. The CDR3 is CASSARTNQETQYF. CDR3 in DNA: TGCGCCAGCAGCGCGCGGACTAACCAAGAGACCCAGTACTTC.

The V call is TRBV6-4, the J call TRBJ1-2; 10 bases are a match to TRBD1. V shed 1 base, J shed 7 bases, and the junction held 0 bases outside the gene matches. The CDR3 consists of 13 residues. Germline V gene data show CDR1 as MRHNA and CDR2 as SNTAGT. The DNA for the CDR3 is TGTGCCAGCAGTGACTGGGACAGGGGTGGCTACACCTTC. This sequence encodes CASSDWDRGGYTF.

CDR3 DNA: TGCGCCAGCAGCTTGGCCGTCGGACTGGCCTACGAGCAGTACTTC. It is translated as CASSLAVGLAYEQYF. The V call is TRBV5-1, the J call TRBJ2-7, with a possible D match to TRBD2 (5 bases). The V gene lost 0 bases and the J gene lost 2 bases, with 12 bases spanning the gap. The CDR3 spans 15 residues. The V gene's germline CDR1 is SGHRS and CDR2 YFSETQ.

The sample holds a few counts of this clone. The V call is TRBV10-3, the J call TRBJ2-7, with 7 bases lining up with TRBD2. V shed 6 bases and J 3 bases; nucleotides not matched to a gene: 8. Germline CDR1 reads ENHRY; CDR2 reads SYGVKD. The CDR3 is 14 residues long. The CDR3 loop is CAISGSSGYYEQYF. CDR3 sequence (DNA): TGTGCCATCAGCGGTTCTAGCGGATACTACGAGCAGTACTTC.

Concerning this clone: Other DNA sequences in the same sample also yield this CDR3. In DNA form, the CDR3 reads TGCGCCAGCAGCTCTAGCTCCTACGAGCAGTACTTC. Its translation: CASSSSSYEQYF. V usage is TRBV5-1 and J usage is TRBJ2-7; D gene ambiguous. The CDR3 is 12 amino acids. V shed 3 bases and J shed 0 bases, with 4 bases lying between them. Per the germline V gene, CDR1 is SGHRS and CDR2 is YFSETQ.

J is TRBJ2-1 and V is TRBV19; TRBD1 matches at 9 bases. This CDR3 region has 19 residues. Germline V gene data show CDR1 as LNHDA and CDR2 as SQIVND (reference sequence). Trimming removed 7 bases from V and 9 bases from J; junction bases left unmatched: 25. The CDR3 reads CASKSTGQGYAGVLLEQFF. CDR3 bases: TGTGCCAGTAAGTCAACGGGACAGGGTTACGCGGGAGTTCTCCTTGAGCAGTTCTTC.

The gene calls are TRBV9 and TRBJ1-1; D uncertain. The CDR3 is 15 amino acids. Germline V gene lookup returns CDR1 SGDLS and CDR2 YYNGEE. V gave up 5 bases and J gave up 6 bases, with 20 bases separating them. The CDR3 is CASRKILDREAEAFF. The DNA for the CDR3 is TGTGCCAGCAGGAAAATCCTTGATCGGGAGGCTGAAGCTTTCTTT. Supplemented by reference TRBV9 and TRBJ1-1, the full variable domain reads DSGVTQTPKHLITATGQRVTLRCSPRSGDLSVYWYQQSLDQGLQFLIQYYNGEERAKGNILERFSAQQFPDLHSELNLSSLELGDSALYFCASRKILDREAEAFFGQGTRLTVV.

The chain is built from TRBV18 and TRBJ2-5; 7 positions match TRBD2. The CDR3 totals 13 residues. V lost 7 bases, J lost 4 bases, and 6 bases stayed unmatched. Germline lookup yields CDR1 KGHSH and CDR2 LQKENI. CDR3 protein: CASLQREGETQYF. The CDR3 DNA reads TGTGCCAGCTTACAGCGGGAAGGAGAGACCCAGTACTTC.

This clone was picked up one time. The V gene is TRBV6-5, the J gene TRBJ1-1, with D possibly being TRBD1 (6 bases). The V end was cut by 6 bases, the J end by 1 base, with 9 bases between. Germline V gene sequence: CDR1 MNHEY, CDR2 SVGAGI. The CDR3 is made up of 13 amino acids. In DNA form, the CDR3 reads TGTGCCAGCAGACGACAGGCGAACACTGAAGCTTTCTTT. Translating gives CASRRQANTEAFF.

This clone was seen once. The V gene is TRBV6-5, the J gene TRBJ1-1; D might be TRBD1 (6 bases). Germline-derived CDR1 and CDR2 are MNHEY and SVGAGI. The CDR3 consists of 11 residues. The V gene lost 6 bases and the J gene lost 4 bases, with 6 bases spanning the gap. CDR3 sequence reads: CASRQGTEAFF. As DNA, the CDR3 is TGTGCCAGCAGACAGGGCACTGAAGCTTTCTTT.

The rearrangement uses TRBV18 and TRBJ1-1, with D possibly TRBD1 on 5 matching bases. The V gene lost 3 bases and the J gene lost 0 bases, with 11 bases spanning the gap. The length of the CDR3 is 15 residues. Germline V gene sequence: CDR1 KGHSH, CDR2 LQKENI. The chain's CDR3 is CASSPRQSLNTEAFF. The CDR3 DNA sequence: TGTGCCAGCTCACCTCGACAGAGTCTGAACACTGAAGCTTTCTTT.

As for this clone: Additional DNA sequences in this sample encode the identical CDR3. The chain couples TRBV7-9 to TRBJ1-6; no clear D. Trimming removed 3 bases from V and 7 bases from J, with 4 bases in between. The germline V gene has CDR1 SEHNR and CDR2 FQNEAQ (reference sequence). The CDR3 totals 12 residues. DNA for the CDR3: TGTGCCAGCAGCTTCCCGAATTCACCCCTCCACTTT. Translated: CASSFPNSPLHF.

The rearrangement joins TRBV5-6 to TRBJ2-7; 10 nucleotides align to TRBD2. J gave up 4 bases and V 4 bases, and 8 bases lay outside the gene matches. Germline lookup yields CDR1 SGHDT and CDR2 YYEEEE. The CDR3 runs to 15 residues. CDR3 in DNA: TGTGCCAGCAGCCCTAGACTAGCGGGCCAATACGAGCAGTACTTC. The encoded protein is CASSPRLAGQYEQYF. The whole variable domain, remainder taken from reference TRBV5-6 and TRBJ2-7, is DAGVTQSPTHLIKTRGQQVTLRCSPKSGHDTVSWYQQALGQGPQFIFQYYEEEERQRGNFPDRFSGHQFPNYSSELNVNALLLGDSALYLCASSPRLAGQYEQYFGPGTRLTVT.

The chain links TRBV11-3 to TRBJ2-5, with 7 bases matching TRBD2. V lost 3 bases, J lost 5 bases, and 15 bases stayed unmatched. Germline V lookup: CDR1 SGHNT, CDR2 YENEEA. The CDR3 runs to 17 residues. The chain's CDR3 is CASSFRLSGEGLETQYF. Written as DNA, the CDR3 is TGTGCCAGCAGCTTCCGCTTGTCCGGGGAGGGCCTGGAGACCCAGTACTTC.

The rearrangement uses TRBV7-9 and TRBJ1-2; no clear D gene. Germline CDR1 and CDR2: SEHNR and FQNEAQ (reference sequence). With 1 base removed from V and 8 bases from J, the gap between germline ends came to 20 bases. The CDR3 loop spans 16 amino acids. CDR3 nucleotide sequence: TGTGCCAGCAGCTTAGTTGGAGGTCGGGCAGGTATCGGCTACACCTTC. Amino acids: CASSLVGGRAGIGYTF.

The chain employs TRBV27 and TRBJ2-1; 8 bases are shared with TRBD2. V was pared by 4 bases and J by 3 bases, with 8 bases of the junction left unmatched. Germline-derived CDR1 and CDR2 are MNHEY and SMNVEV (reference sequence). This CDR3 is built from 16 residues. CDR3 region: CASSSESGSGYNEQFF. CDR3 coding DNA: TGTGCCAGCAGTTCTGAAAGCGGGAGTGGCTACAATGAGCAGTTCTTC.